This T cell receptor beta chain originates from a study of beta chain features in type 1 diabetes. Sorting with CD45RO/CCR7/CD25/CD127/CD95/CD27 yielded naive, central memory, regulatory and stem-like memory CD4+ cells. The study, taken as a whole, reports: Unsettled here was the matter of whether HLA type influences TCRB rearrangement. Cells with high TCR expression could be over-represented when cDNA is sequenced. All four CD4+ subsets from Type 1 diabetes patients carried moderately but significantly shorter TCRB CDR3s. Healthy donors had naive, central memory and Treg TCRB repertoires that appeared less similar than those seen among patients.

This clone was seen a few times. Its specificity is unknown. TCRB transcripts that were expressed got sequenced, as all of the isolated RNA had been reverse transcribed. Repertoires were generated with immunoSEQ multiplex PCR, while TCRdb's copy carries only in-frame clones and drops some. The sample contains around 260,000 clones, 24% of which appear only once. Material: naive CD4+ T cells from blood. The clonotype was recovered from a woman in her 30s with type 1 diabetes.

The CDR3 sequence: CASSIRGPPNQPQHF. CDR3 DNA: TGTGCCAGTAGTATCAGGGGGCCCCCGAATCAGCCCCAGCATTTT. V usage is TRBV19 and J usage is TRBJ1-5; 8 nucleotides line up with TRBD1. Germline V gene sequence: CDR1 LNHDA, CDR2 SQIVND (reference sequence). This CDR3 is built from 15 residues. With V trimmed by 3 bases and J by 4 bases, 5 bases remained unmatched.